These T cell receptor beta chains were read from a single sample in a study of blood T cell repertoires in COVID-19. Here immunoSEQ multiplex PCR was the method, and the copy in TCRdb shows in-frame clones only, minus some. The table includes about 130,000 clones, 60% to 80% detected once. Sequenced sample: peripheral blood. These receptors were collected from a man aged 55 to 69 with acute or convalescent COVID-19. CDR3s leave out the opening cysteine and the closing phenylalanine or tryptophan. The D gene is left open where the match is weak.

d_call v_call cdr3_length cdr3_aa
- TRBV12-3/TRBV12-4 10 ASSFNLYEQY
TRBD1 TRBV18 11 ASSPQGAYEQY
- TRBV3-1/TRBV3-2 15 ASSQELALLGADTQY
- TRBV28 11 ASKGEGLYGYT
TRBD1 TRBV14 16 ASSQEGQGAWGLYGYT
- TRBV29-1 11 SVAEGVGYGYT
- TRBV7-9 14 ASSLAQPGTGNTIY
TRBD1 TRBV19 13 ASMIGGGSNQPQH
TRBD1 TRBV3-1/TRBV3-2 16 ASSQIRQGAPRNTEAF
- TRBV7-8 11 ASSLTGDYGYT
TRBD1 TRBV29-1 12 SVPDRGRSYGYT
- TRBV28 12 ASKKGGTNYGYT
- TRBV4-1 12 ASSRLLVRETQY
TRBD1 TRBV4-2 16 ASSQEYRDRGNRGGYT
- TRBV2 12 ASQQGGSSYEQY
- TRBV6-5 11 ASSYADRGELF
TRBD2 TRBV5-1 15 ASSRATSGAQADTQY
- TRBV2 14 ASSGFDSKSSYEQY
- TRBV6-5 12 ASSKIQGADGYT
TRBD1 TRBV7-9 13 ASSRPGTGNSPLH
TRBD1 TRBV5-1 12 ASSLGQGSNEQY
- TRBV7-9 10 ASSYEVYGYT
- TRBV20-1 9 SARRVSEAF
- TRBV4-2 12 ASSQSGTRVEAF
- TRBV5-1 11 ASSSQVTTEAF
TRBD2 TRBV4-2 14 ASRVTLAGEINEQF
- TRBV3-1/TRBV3-2 11 ASRTLGGETQY
- TRBV7-9 12 ASSPDGGARGYT
- TRBV3-1/TRBV3-2 11 ASSPDSVIEAF
TRBD1 TRBV13 14 ASSQAGQAAGNTIY
- TRBV19 13 ASKQGGTLNTEAF
- TRBV29-1 8 SVSDNEQF
- TRBV24-1 14 ATSDPIRGPASEQY
- TRBV7-9 11 ASSHLGPNEQF
- TRBV11-2 13 AISAGTHMNTEAF
- TRBV9 14 ASSVGSGVTYNEQF
- TRBV19 11 ASSPRPLAALH
- TRBV4-2 16 ASSQDRTGASTNEKLF
- TRBV3-1/TRBV3-2 14 ASSQGTGNYNSPLH
- TRBV5-1 13 ASRNPGASGNTIY
TRBD1 TRBV9 14 ASSPRTGVTNTEAF
TRBD2 TRBV9 18 ASSDKGKRTSGSSTDTQY
- TRBV10-3 11 AISDWLVQPQH
- TRBV5-6 12 ASSPRLSYNEQF
TRBD1 TRBV19 12 ASIMTGVNQPQH
- TRBV9 10 ASSVGSRGYT
TRBD2 TRBV30 14 AWSARLAGTYNEQF
- TRBV7-2 11 ASSLAALNEQF
TRBD2 TRBV10-1 15 ASSDLAGERGAYEQY
- TRBV7-3 11 ASSLGRSDTQY
- TRBV5-8 11 ASSLLSLNEQF
TRBD1 TRBV5-1 13 ASSLPQGSANEQF
- TRBV18 10 ASSPSGGEAF